This T cell receptor beta chain was sequenced during a study of T cell responses to AZD1222 COVID-19 vaccine. Comment on this clone: The antigen remains undetermined.

V was pared by 6 bases and J by 2 bases, with 8 bases between. There are 12 residues in the CDR3. Germline CDR1 SNHLY, CDR2 FYNNEI. Profiling relied on immunoSEQ multiplex PCR, and the TCRdb table lists in-frame clones only, not all of them. The data contain around 140,000 clones, over 75% of them seen just once; the ten biggest clones take up 7.9%. General study findings and limits: Donors, mostly white British, included more females; clonal diversity was possibly underestimated. No repertoire was sampled before or during the peak T cell response, only after it.

Sequences were derived from peripheral blood, sampled 28 days after the second dose of the MenACWY control vaccine. The clonotype was recovered from an adult who received the MenACWY meningococcal vaccine as a control. The rearrangement joins TRBV2 to TRBJ2-7, with D perhaps matching TRBD1 (6 bases). The CDR3 DNA follows: TGTGCCAGCAGCAACAGGGCCTACGAGCAGTACTTC. Encoded protein: CASSNRAYEQYF. The full variable domain, completed using reference TRBV2 and TRBJ2-7, is EPEVTQTPSHQVTQMGQEVILRCVPISNHLYFYWYRQILGQKVEFLVSFYNNEISEKSEIFDDQFSVERPDGSNFTLKIRSTKLEDSAMYFCASSNRAYEQYFGPGTRLTVT.